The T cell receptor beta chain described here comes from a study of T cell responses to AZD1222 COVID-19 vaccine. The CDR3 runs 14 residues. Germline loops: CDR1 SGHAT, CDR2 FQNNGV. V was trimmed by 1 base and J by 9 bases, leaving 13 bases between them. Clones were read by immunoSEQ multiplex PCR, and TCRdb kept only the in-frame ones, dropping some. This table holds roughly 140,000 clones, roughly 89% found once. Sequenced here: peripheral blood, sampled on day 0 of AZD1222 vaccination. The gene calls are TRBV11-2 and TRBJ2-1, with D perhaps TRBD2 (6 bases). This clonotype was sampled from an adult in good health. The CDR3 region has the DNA TGTGCCAGCAGCTTAGCACTAGCCGGGAGTGAGCAGTTCTTC. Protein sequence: CASSLALAGSEQFF. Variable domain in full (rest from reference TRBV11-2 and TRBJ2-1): EAGVAQSPRYKIIEKRQSVAFWCNPISGHATLYWYQQILGQGPKLLIQFQNNGVVDDSQLPKDRFSAERLKGVDSTLKIQPAKLEDSAVYLCASSLALAGSEQFFGPGTRLTVL.